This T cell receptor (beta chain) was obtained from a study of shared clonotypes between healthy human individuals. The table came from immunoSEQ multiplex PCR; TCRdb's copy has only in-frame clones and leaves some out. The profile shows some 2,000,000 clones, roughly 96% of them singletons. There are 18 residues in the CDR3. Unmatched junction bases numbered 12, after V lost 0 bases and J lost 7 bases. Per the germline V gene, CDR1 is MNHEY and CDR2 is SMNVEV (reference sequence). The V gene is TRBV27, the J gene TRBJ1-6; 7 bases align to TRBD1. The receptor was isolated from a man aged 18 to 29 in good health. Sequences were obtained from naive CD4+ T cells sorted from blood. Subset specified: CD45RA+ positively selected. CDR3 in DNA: TGTGCCAGCAGTTTATCCCGACAGGGTGGGAGGGTGAATTCACCCCTCCACTTT. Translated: CASSLSRQGGRVNSPLHF.